One TCR beta chain is described in this entry. The record originates from a study of blood T cell repertoires in COVID-19. Clones were read by immunoSEQ multiplex PCR, and TCRdb kept only the in-frame ones, dropping some. Found here are 340,000 or so clones, more than 70% of them singletons; the top ten hold 3%. CDR3 size: 15 residues. CDR1 and CDR2 from the germline V gene are SGDLS and YYNGEE. Trimming took 0 bases from V and 1 from J, leaving 8 bases between them. Sequencing used peripheral blood. The TCR was taken from a man aged 25 to 40 with active or convalescent COVID-19. This rearrangement joins TRBV9 to TRBJ2-1; D perhaps matches TRBD2 (5 bases). CDR3 bases: TGTGCCAGCAGCGTAGGCGGGCTTTCCTACAATGAGCAGTTCTTC. Amino acid sequence: CASSVGGLSYNEQFF.